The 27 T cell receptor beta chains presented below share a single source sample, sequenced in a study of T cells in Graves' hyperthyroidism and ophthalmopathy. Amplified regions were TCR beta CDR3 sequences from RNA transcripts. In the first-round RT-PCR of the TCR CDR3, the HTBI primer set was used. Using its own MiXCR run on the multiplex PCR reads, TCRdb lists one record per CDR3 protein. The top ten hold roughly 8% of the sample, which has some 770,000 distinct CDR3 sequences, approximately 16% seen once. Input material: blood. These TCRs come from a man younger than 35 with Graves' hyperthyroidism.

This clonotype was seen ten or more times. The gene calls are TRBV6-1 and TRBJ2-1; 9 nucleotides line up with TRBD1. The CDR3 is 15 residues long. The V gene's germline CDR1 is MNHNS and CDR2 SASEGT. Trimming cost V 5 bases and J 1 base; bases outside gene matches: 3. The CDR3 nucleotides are TGTGCCAGCAGTACTGACAGGGGGTCCTACAATGAGCAGTTCTTC. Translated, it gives CASSTDRGSYNEQFF.

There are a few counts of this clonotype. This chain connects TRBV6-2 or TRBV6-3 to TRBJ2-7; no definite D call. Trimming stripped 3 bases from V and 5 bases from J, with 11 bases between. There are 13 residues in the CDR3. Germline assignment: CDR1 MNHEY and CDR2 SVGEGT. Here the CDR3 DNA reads TGTGCCAGCAGTTATGGAACAGAGCACGAGCAGTACTTC. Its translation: CASSYGTEHEQYF.

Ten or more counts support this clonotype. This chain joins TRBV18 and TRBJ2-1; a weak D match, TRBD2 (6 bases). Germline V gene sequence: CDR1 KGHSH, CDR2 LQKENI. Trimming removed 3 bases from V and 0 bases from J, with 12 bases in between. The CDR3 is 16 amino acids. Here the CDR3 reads CASSPQGLPSYNEQFF. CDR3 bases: TGTGCCAGCTCACCCCAGGGACTGCCCTCCTACAATGAGCAGTTCTTC.

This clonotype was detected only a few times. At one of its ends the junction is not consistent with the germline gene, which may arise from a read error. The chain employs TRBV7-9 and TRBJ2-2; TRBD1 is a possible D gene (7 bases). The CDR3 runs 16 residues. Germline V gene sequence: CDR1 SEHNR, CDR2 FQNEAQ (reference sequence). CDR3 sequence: CTSRRRGHRNTGELFF. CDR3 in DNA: TGTACCAGCAGAAGGAGGGGGCACAGGAACACCGGGGAGCTGTTTTTT.

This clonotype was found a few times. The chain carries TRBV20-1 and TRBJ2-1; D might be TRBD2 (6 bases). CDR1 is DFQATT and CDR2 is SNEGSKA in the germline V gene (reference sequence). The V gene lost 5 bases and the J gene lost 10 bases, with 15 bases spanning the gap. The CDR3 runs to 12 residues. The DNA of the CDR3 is TGCAGTGCTTGGGACTTGAGAGGGGAGCAGTTCTTC. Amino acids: CSAWDLRGEQFF.

The DNA of the CDR3 is TGTGCCAGCAGCCAAGGGATGGGGTCGGTAACTAATGAAAAACTGTTTTTT. This gives the protein CASSQGMGSVTNEKLFF. V is TRBV3-1 and J is TRBJ1-4; no reliable D call. Per the germline V gene, CDR1 is LGHDT and CDR2 is YNNKEL (reference sequence). The length of the CDR3 is 17 residues. V was cut by 1 base and J by 1 base, with 13 bases left in between.

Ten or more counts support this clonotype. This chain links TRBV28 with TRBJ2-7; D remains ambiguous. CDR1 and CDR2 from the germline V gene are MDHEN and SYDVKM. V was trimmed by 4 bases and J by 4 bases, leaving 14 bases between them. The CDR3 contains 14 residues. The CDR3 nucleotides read TGTGCCAGCAGTTCCGTGAACGGTCGGTACGAGCAGTACTTC. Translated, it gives CASSSVNGRYEQYF.

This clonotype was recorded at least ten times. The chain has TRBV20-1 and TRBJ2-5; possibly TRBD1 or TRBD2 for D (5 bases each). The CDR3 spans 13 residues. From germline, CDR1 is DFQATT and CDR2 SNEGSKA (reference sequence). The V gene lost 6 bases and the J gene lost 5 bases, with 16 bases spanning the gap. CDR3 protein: CSAVRGEMETQYF. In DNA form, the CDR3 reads TGCAGTGCGGTCAGAGGGGAAATGGAGACCCAGTACTTC.

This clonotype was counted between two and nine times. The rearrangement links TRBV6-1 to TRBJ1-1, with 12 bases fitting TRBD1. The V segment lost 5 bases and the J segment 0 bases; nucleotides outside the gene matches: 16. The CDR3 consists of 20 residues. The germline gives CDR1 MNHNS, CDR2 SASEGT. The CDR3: CASSHGTGGAKQSMNTEAFF. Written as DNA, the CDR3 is TGTGCCAGCAGTCACGGGACAGGGGGCGCCAAGCAATCTATGAACACTGAAGCTTTCTTT.

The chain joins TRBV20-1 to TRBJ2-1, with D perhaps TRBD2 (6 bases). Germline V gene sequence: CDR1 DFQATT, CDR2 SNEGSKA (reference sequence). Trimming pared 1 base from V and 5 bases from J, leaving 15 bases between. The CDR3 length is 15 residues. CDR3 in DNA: TGCAGTGCTAGAGGCCGTAGCGGAGACGACAATGAGCAGTTCTTC. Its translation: CSARGRSGDDNEQFF.

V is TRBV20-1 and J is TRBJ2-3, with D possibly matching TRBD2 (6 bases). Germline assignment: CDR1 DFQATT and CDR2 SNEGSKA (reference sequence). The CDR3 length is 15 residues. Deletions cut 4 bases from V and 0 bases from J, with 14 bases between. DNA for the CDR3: TGCAGTGCTATAATAGCGGATACTAGCACAGATACGCAGTATTTT. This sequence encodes CSAIIADTSTDTQYF.

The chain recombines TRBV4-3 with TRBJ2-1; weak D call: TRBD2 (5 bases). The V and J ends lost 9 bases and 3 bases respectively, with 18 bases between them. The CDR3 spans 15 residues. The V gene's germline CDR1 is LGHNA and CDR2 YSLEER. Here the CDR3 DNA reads TGCGCCAGTTCCATCGGGGTAAACTACTACAATGAGCAGTTCTTC. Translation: CASSIGVNYYNEQFF.

Written as DNA, the CDR3 is TGCACCACCCCGGCGCTTAACTATGGCTACACCTTC. As protein: CTTPALNYGYTF. This rearrangement joins TRBV20-1 to TRBJ1-2; the D is unclear. Germline CDR1 DFQATT, CDR2 SNEGSKA (reference sequence). The CDR3 length is 12 residues.

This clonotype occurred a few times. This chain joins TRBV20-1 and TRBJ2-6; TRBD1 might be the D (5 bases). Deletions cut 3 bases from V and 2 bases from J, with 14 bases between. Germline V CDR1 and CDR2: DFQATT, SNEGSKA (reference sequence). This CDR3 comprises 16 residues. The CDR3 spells CSASVAGFTGANVLTF. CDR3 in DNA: TGCAGTGCTAGTGTGGCAGGGTTCACTGGGGCCAACGTCCTGACTTTC.

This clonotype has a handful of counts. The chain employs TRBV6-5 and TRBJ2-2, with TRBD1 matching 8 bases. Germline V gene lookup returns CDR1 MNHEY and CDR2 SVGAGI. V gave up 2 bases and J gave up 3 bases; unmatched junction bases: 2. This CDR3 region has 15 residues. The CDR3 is CASSYATGDTGELFF. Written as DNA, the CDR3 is TGTGCCAGCAGTTACGCGACAGGGGACACCGGGGAGCTGTTTTTT.

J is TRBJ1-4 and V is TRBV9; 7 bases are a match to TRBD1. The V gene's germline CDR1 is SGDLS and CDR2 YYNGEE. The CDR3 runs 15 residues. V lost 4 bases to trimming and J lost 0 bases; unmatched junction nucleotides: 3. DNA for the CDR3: TGTGCCAGCAGCCCCAGGGGGACAACTAATGAAAAACTGTTTTTT. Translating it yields CASSPRGTTNEKLFF.

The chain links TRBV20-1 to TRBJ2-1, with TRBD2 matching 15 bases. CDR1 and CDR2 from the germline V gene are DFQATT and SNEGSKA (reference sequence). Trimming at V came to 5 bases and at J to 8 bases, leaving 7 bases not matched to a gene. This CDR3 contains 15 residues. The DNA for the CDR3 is TGCAGTGCTCGGACTAGCGGGAGGGCAGAAGATGAGCAGTTCTTC. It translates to CSARTSGRAEDEQFF.

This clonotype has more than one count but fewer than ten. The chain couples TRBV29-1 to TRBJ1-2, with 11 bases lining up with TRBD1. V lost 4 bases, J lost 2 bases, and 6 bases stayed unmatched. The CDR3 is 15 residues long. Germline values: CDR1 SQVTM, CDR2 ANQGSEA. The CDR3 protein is CSVGGTGGENYGYTF. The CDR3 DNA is TGCAGCGTTGGGGGGACAGGGGGTGAAAACTATGGCTACACCTTC.

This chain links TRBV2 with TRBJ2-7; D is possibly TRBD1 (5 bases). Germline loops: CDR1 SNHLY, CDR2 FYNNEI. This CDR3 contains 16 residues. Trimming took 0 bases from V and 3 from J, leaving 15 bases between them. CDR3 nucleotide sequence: TGTGCCAGCAGTGAAGCGAGGAACCAGGGTGACTACGAGCAGTACTTC. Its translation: CASSEARNQGDYEQYF.

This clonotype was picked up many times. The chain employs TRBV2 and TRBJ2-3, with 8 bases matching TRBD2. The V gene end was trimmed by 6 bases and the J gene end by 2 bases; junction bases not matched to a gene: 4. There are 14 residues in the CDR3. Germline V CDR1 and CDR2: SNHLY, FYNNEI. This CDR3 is CASRYSGATDTQYF. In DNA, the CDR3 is TGTGCCAGCAGGTATAGCGGGGCCACAGATACGCAGTATTTT.

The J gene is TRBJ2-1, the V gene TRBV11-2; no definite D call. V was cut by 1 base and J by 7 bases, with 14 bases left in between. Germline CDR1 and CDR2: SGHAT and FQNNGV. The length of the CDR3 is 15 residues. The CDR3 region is CASSLGPVASNEQFF. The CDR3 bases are TGTGCCAGCAGCTTAGGACCGGTAGCATCAAATGAGCAGTTCTTC.

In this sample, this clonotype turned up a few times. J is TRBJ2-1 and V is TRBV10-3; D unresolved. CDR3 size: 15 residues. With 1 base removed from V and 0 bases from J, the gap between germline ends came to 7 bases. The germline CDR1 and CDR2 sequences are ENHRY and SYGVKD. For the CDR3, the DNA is TGTGCCATCAGTGAGTTGGGAAGCTCCTACAATGAGCAGTTCTTC. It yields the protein CAISELGSSYNEQFF.

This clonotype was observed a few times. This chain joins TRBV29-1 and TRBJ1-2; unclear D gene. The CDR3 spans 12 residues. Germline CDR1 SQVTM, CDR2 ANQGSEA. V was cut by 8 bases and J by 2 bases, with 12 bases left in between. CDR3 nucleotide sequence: TGCAGCTTGCTGACGCCGAACTATGGCTACACCTTC. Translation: CSLLTPNYGYTF.

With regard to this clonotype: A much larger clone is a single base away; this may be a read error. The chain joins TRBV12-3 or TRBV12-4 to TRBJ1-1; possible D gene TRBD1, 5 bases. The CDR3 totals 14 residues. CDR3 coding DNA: TGTGCCAGCTCCCAGTCAAGGTCGGACACTAAAGCTTTCTTT. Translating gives CASSQSRSDTKAFF.

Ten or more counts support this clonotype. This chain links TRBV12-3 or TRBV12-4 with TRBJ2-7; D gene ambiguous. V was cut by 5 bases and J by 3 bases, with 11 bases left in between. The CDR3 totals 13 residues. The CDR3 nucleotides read TGTGCCAGCAGTGCAGGACGGATCTACGAGCAGTACTTC. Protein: CASSAGRIYEQYF.

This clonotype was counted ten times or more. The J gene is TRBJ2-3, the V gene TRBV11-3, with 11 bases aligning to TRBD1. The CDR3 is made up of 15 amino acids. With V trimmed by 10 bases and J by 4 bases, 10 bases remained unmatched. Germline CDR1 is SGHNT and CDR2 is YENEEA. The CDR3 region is CAIQKWTGGSDTQYF. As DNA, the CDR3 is TGTGCCATCCAGAAGTGGACAGGGGGCTCAGATACGCAGTATTTT.

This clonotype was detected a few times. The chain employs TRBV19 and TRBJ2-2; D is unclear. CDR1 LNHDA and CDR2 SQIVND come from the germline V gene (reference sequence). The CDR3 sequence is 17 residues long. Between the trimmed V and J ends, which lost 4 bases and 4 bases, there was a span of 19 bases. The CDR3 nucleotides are TGTGCCAGTAGTACCCCGGTTAGGGCCCCATTCACCGGGGAGCTGTTTTTT. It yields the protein CASSTPVRAPFTGELFF. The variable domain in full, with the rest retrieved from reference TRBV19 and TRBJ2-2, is DGGITQSPKYLFRKEGQNVTLSCEQNLNHDAMYWYRQDPGQGLRLIYYSQIVNDFQKGDIAEGYSVSREKKESFPLTVTSAQKNPTAFYLCASSTPVRAPFTGELFFGEGSRLTVL.